The present entry profiles one T cell receptor (beta chain) with its context. Second-dose groups at about 4 or about 12 weeks were pooled. Method: immunoSEQ multiplex PCR; TCRdb's copy keeps in-frame clones and lacks some. The data contain 110,000 or so clones, approximately 89% of them singletons. The data are from a study of T cell responses to AZD1222 COVID-19 vaccine. This specimen was peripheral blood, taken 28 days after the second AZD1222 dose. This clonotype was obtained from an adult who received the AZD1222 COVID-19 vaccine.

CDR3 protein: CASSEGAALNEKLFF. CDR3 DNA: TGTGCCAGCAGTGAAGGGGCAGCCCTTAATGAAAAACTGTTTTTT. The chain employs TRBV6-1 and TRBJ1-4; D is unclear. This CDR3 region has 15 residues. V was shortened by 1 base and J by 4 bases, with 10 bases between the two germline ends. Germline CDR1 is MNHNS and CDR2 is SASEGT.